This is a list of T cell receptor beta chains from one sample in a study of patients and donors after allogeneic stem cell transplantation. Each CDR3 protein is one row after TCRdb ran MiXCR on the RT-PCR reads. The data hold roughly 200,000 distinct CDR3 sequences, with 41% observed a single time. The material sequenced was blood, either unsorted or a sorted T cell fraction (not recorded which). The receptors derive from a human donor who was either an allogeneic HSCT recipient or a stem cell or donor lymphocyte infusion donor (not recorded which). It is not recorded whose cells these are; they may come from a transplant donor. Both conserved end residues are part of each CDR3. The D gene is left open where the match is weak. Clone size appears in some rows only: once, few, many, or a class for an expanded clone.

j_gene | v_gene | d_gene | abundance | CDR3nt | CDR3aa
TRBJ2-1 | TRBV3-1 | TRBD2 | . | TGTGCCAGCAGCCGCCGGCAACTAGCGGGAATCGAAAGGGCCCATGAGCAGTTCTTC | CASSRRQLAGIERAHEQFF
TRBJ1-1 | TRBV6-1 | . | . | TGTGCCAGCAGTGGGCGGTTCAGGGGCGGAACTGAAGCTTTCTTT | CASSGRFRGGTEAFF
TRBJ1-5 | TRBV7-6 | TRBD1 | few | TGTGCCAGCAGCTTGGACAGGGAGAATCAGCCCCAGCATTTT | CASSLDRENQPQHF
TRBJ2-7 | TRBV4-1 | . | . | TGCGCCAGCAGCCAAGACCGTAGCTCCTACGAGCAGTACTTC | CASSQDRSSYEQYF
TRBJ1-5 | TRBV5-1 | TRBD1 | . | TGCGCCAGCAAGGATGATTTACAGGGGGCGCGGGGCAGCAATCAGCCCCAGCATTTT | CASKDDLQGARGSNQPQHF
TRBJ2-4 | TRBV29-1 | . | once | TGCAGCGTTGAAGATCTAGGGGAGGCCAAAAACATTCAGTACTTC | CSVEDLGEAKNIQYF
TRBJ1-4 | TRBV7-2 | . | many | TGTGCCAGCAGCTTCCCGAATGAAAAACTGTTTTTT | CASSFPNEKLFF
TRBJ1-1 | TRBV29-1 | . | few | TGCAGCGTTGAAGTGAGGGCTGAAGCTTTCTTT | CSVEVRAEAFF
TRBJ2-3 | TRBV20-1 | . | . | TGCAGTGCTTCTCCTGGGGGAACTAGCACAGATACGCAGTATTTT | CSASPGGTSTDTQYF
TRBJ2-3 | TRBV15 | . | few | TGTGCCACCAGCAGAGTCTACACAGATACGCAGTATTTT | CATSRVYTDTQYF
TRBJ2-3 | TRBV7-8 | . | . | TGTGCCAGCAGCTTAGTTCCGTCTAGCACAGATACGCAGTATTTT | CASSLVPSSTDTQYF
TRBJ2-1 | TRBV12-3/TRBV12-4 | . | . | TGTGCCAGCAGTTTAGTCGTACTGAGCTCCTACAATGAGCAGTTCTTC | CASSLVVLSSYNEQFF
TRBJ1-1 | TRBV18 | TRBD1 | few | TGTGCCAGCTCACCGGACAGGAAGAACACTGAAGCTTTCTTT | CASSPDRKNTEAFF
TRBJ2-1 | TRBV7-9 | . | . | TGTGCCAGCAGCTTAGCAGAAAAGGGGCAGTTCTTC | CASSLAEKGQFF
TRBJ2-7 | TRBV7-6 | . | few | TGTGCCAGCAGCTACGGGAGTGCCAACGAGCAGTACTTC | CASSYGSANEQYF
TRBJ2-1 | TRBV6-6 | . | few | TGTGCCAGCAGTTACCCGAAGAACGATTGGCACTCCTACAATGAGCAGTTCTTC | CASSYPKNDWHSYNEQFF
TRBJ2-7 | TRBV30 | . | . | TGTGCCCAGACAGGTCCCTCCTACGAGCAGTACTTC | CAQTGPSYEQYF
TRBJ1-1 | TRBV5-1 | . | . | TGCGCCAGCAGCTTACCCCGGGACGGAATTATGAACACTGAAGCTTTCTTT | CASSLPRDGIMNTEAFF
TRBJ2-1 | TRBV25-1 | . | . | TGTGCCAGCGAGACTCTAGTGGGAAATGAGCAGTTCTTC | CASETLVGNEQFF
TRBJ1-4 | TRBV11-2 | . | . | TGTGCCAGCAGCTTAGGGCAGGGAGCTAATGAAAAACTGTTTTTT | CASSLGQGANEKLFF
TRBJ2-5 | TRBV4-3 | . | . | TGCGCCAGCAGCCAAGATGGGGTTTTAGAGACCCAGTACTTC | CASSQDGVLETQYF
TRBJ1-1 | TRBV6-2/TRBV6-3 | . | . | TGTGCCAGCAGTCCTCTTAATGGGCCGTCTGAAGCTTTCTTT | CASSPLNGPSEAFF
TRBJ1-6 | TRBV4-1 | . | . | TGCGCCAGCACCTACGCCCGGGGGGAGGTCAATTCACCCCTCCACTTT | CASTYARGEVNSPLHF
TRBJ1-4 | TRBV6-1 | TRBD1 | . | TGTGCCAGCAGTCAAAGACAGGGGACTAATGAAAAACTGTTTTTT | CASSQRQGTNEKLFF
TRBJ2-2 | TRBV29-1 | . | . | TGCAGCGTTGAAGAAGGCACCTTGGGCTCCAGGGGGGAGCTGTTTTTT | CSVEEGTLGSRGELFF
TRBJ1-1 | TRBV28 | . | few | TGTGCCACCGTGTCGGGGGCGACGAACACTGAAGCTTTCTTT | CATVSGATNTEAFF
TRBJ1-3 | TRBV6-6 | . | few | TGTGCCAGCAGTTACAGCCTTCTTGGAAACACCATATATTTT | CASSYSLLGNTIYF
TRBJ1-1 | TRBV13 | . | . | TGTGCCAGCAGCTGGCCGACAGCCGAAAACACTGAAGCTTTCTTT | CASSWPTAENTEAFF
TRBJ1-6 | TRBV9 | . | many | TGTGCCAGCAGCCAAGGGTTGAATTCACCCCTCCACTTT | CASSQGLNSPLHF
TRBJ2-4 | TRBV5-8 | TRBD1 | . | TGTGCCAGCAGCCTAGGGACAGGGATAGCCAAAAACATTCAGTACTTC | CASSLGTGIAKNIQYF
TRBJ1-2 | TRBV3-1 | . | . | TGTGCCAGCAGCCTTATGACACTCCAATATGGCTACACCTTC | CASSLMTLQYGYTF
TRBJ2-7 | TRBV28 | . | few | TGTGCCAGCACCCTAAACGGGCGGGCCGAATCCGGCTACGAGCAGTACTTC | CASTLNGRAESGYEQYF
TRBJ2-3 | TRBV14 | . | . | TGTGCCAGCAGCCAAGGGAGGTTGCTGACAGATACGCAGTATTTT | CASSQGRLLTDTQYF
TRBJ1-1 | TRBV28 | TRBD1 | . | TGTGCCAGCACCAAGACAGGGTGGTACACTGAAGCTTTCTTT | CASTKTGWYTEAFF
TRBJ2-5 | TRBV27 | . | . | TGTGCCAGCAGTTTAAATGGGAGGCGGGAGACCCAGTACTTC | CASSLNGRRETQYF
TRBJ2-5 | TRBV29-1 | TRBD1 | . | TGCAGCGTCTTCGACAGGGAAGAGACCCAGTACTTC | CSVFDREETQYF
TRBJ2-2 | TRBV11-3 | . | . | TGTGCCAGTAGCCAACCTATGGGGAGGAACACCGGGGAGCTGTTTTTT | CASSQPMGRNTGELFF
TRBJ2-3 | TRBV7-3 | TRBD2 | . | TGTGCCAGCAGCCCGGGACTAGCGGGAGCAATGGATACGCAGTATTTT | CASSPGLAGAMDTQYF
TRBJ2-4 | TRBV4-3 | . | . | TGCGCCAGCAGCCAAGATACCGGGGCAGGGCTTATAGCCAAAAACATTCAGTACTTC | CASSQDTGAGLIAKNIQYF
TRBJ1-1 | TRBV5-1 | TRBD1 | many | TGCGCCAGCAGCGCCGGGACAGTGAACACTGAAGCTTTCTTT | CASSAGTVNTEAFF
TRBJ2-2 | TRBV4-3 | . | . | TGCGCCAGCAGCCAACCCATTACCGGGGAGCTGTTTTTT | CASSQPITGELFF
TRBJ2-1 | TRBV2 | . | . | TGTGCCAGCAGTGATGACGTCTTTCGGTTCTTC | CASSDDVFRFF
TRBJ1-1 | TRBV12-3/TRBV12-4 | . | . | TGTGCCAGCAGTTTACAGGGTTATAACACTGAAGCTTTCTTT | CASSLQGYNTEAFF
TRBJ2-3 | TRBV29-1 | TRBD2 | . | TGCAGCGACCGACTAGCGGGAGGATTAGATACGCAGTATTTT | CSDRLAGGLDTQYF
TRBJ2-1 | TRBV21-1 | . | once | TGTGCCAGCACCAAGGTTGGGGAAGCGAGCTCCTACAATGAGCAGTTCTTC | CASTKVGEASSYNEQFF
TRBJ2-3 | TRBV28 | . | . | TGTGCCAGCAGTTTCCCCACCCCCACAGATACGCAGTATTTT | CASSFPTPTDTQYF
TRBJ2-7 | TRBV6-2/TRBV6-3 | TRBD1 | few | TGTGCCAGCAGTTACTGGACAGGGAGTGAGCAGTACTTC | CASSYWTGSEQYF
TRBJ1-2 | TRBV7-9 | . | . | TGTGCCAGCAGCGTAGAGGGATTCGTCTATGGCTACACCTTC | CASSVEGFVYGYTF
TRBJ2-5 | TRBV6-5 | TRBD2 | few | TGTGCCAGCAGTTACCGCGCGGGAGGGCTATTTGAGACCCAGTACTTC | CASSYRAGGLFETQYF
TRBJ1-6 | TRBV12-3/TRBV12-4 | . | few | TGTGCCAGCAGTTTCTCCCCGGGAGCCGGCTCACCCCTCCACTTT | CASSFSPGAGSPLHF
TRBJ2-1 | TRBV12-3/TRBV12-4 | . | few | TGTGCCAGCAACAAACTAGGGGGACAATACAATGAGCAGTTCTTC | CASNKLGGQYNEQFF
TRBJ2-3 | TRBV4-1 | . | few | TGCGCCAGCAGCCAAGACGTGGCTGGGGCAAACACAGATACGCAGTATTTT | CASSQDVAGANTDTQYF
TRBJ2-7 | TRBV6-5 | TRBD1 | . | TGTGCCAGCAGTTACTCCCGGGACAGGGGCTACGAGCAGTACTTC | CASSYSRDRGYEQYF
TRBJ1-2 | TRBV20-1 | . | . | TGCAGTCCGACAGGCCGCCTCTATGGCTACACCTTC | CSPTGRLYGYTF
TRBJ2-1 | TRBV27 | . | . | TGTGCCAGCAGTCCCTCTTTCGTGCCCTACAATGAGCAGTTCTTC | CASSPSFVPYNEQFF
TRBJ2-2 | TRBV7-9 | . | few | TGTGCCAGCAGCCGCGGAGGCAGGATGGCCGGGGAGCTGTTTTTT | CASSRGGRMAGELFF
TRBJ2-1 | TRBV5-1 | . | few | TGCGCCAGCAGCTTGGATGGACCGCCCTACAATGAGCAGTTCTTC | CASSLDGPPYNEQFF
TRBJ2-7 | TRBV7-9 | TRBD2 | . | TGTGCCAGCAGCTTAGCGGGACTAATAGCCTACGAGCAGTACTTC | CASSLAGLIAYEQYF
TRBJ1-1 | TRBV12-3/TRBV12-4 | . | few | TGTGCCAGCAGCCGTGATGAGGACACTGAAGCTTTCTTT | CASSRDEDTEAFF
TRBJ2-1 | TRBV15 | TRBD2 | . | TGTGCCACCAGCAGAGATCGGCTAGCGGGAGACCAGCAGTTCTTC | CATSRDRLAGDQQFF